Listed below are T cell receptor beta chains from one sample, sequenced in a study of blood T cell repertoires in COVID-19. The table came from immunoSEQ multiplex PCR; TCRdb's copy has only in-frame clones and leaves some out. The data show approximately 350,000 clones, about 86% seen once. Sequenced material: peripheral blood. The origin of the receptors is a woman aged 60-70 years with COVID-19, enrolled during active disease. Both conserved end residues are part of each CDR3. The D gene is left open where the match is weak. Clone sizes are given selectively: once, few, many, or a class where the clone is expanded.

size: -
J: TRBJ2-7
V: TRBV4-1
D: TRBD1
DNA: TGCGCCAGCAGTTTGCCGGGACAGGGCCGGGAGCAGTACTTC
CDR3: CASSLPGQGREQYF

size: -
J: TRBJ1-1
V: TRBV6-6
D: -
DNA: TGTGCCAGCAGTCTTCTGGGGGGGAAGGGTAGTGTTAGCACTGAAGCTTTCTTT
CDR3: CASSLLGGKGSVSTEAFF

size: -
J: TRBJ1-1
V: TRBV4-1
D: TRBD1
DNA: TGCGCCAGCAGCCAACTAGACAGGGAAGGAGCTGAAGCTTTCTTT
CDR3: CASSQLDREGAEAFF

size: -
J: TRBJ1-6
V: TRBV6-4
D: -
DNA: TGTGCCAGCGGAGAAATTAATTCACCCCTCCACTTT
CDR3: CASGEINSPLHF

size: -
J: TRBJ1-3
V: TRBV9
D: -
DNA: TGTGCCAGCAGCTCGCAGGGTGGAAACACCATATATTTT
CDR3: CASSSQGGNTIYF

size: -
J: TRBJ2-4
V: TRBV24-1
D: TRBD1
DNA: TGTGCCACTCGGCCGGGACAGTTACTCAACCGATTCTTTAATTGTGGGGGAAACATTCAGTACTTC
CDR3: CATRPGQLLNRFFNCGGNIQYF

size: few
J: TRBJ1-6
V: TRBV19
D: TRBD1
DNA: TGTGCCAGTAGTGGGACAGGGGGTTTGAATTCACCCCTCCACTTT
CDR3: CASSGTGGLNSPLHF

size: many
J: TRBJ2-2
V: TRBV19
D: -
DNA: TGTGCCAGTACCTTTCGACCCGGGCAGGGCGGGGAGCTGTTTTTT
CDR3: CASTFRPGQGGELFF

size: -
J: TRBJ2-3
V: TRBV5-1
D: TRBD1
DNA: TGCGCCAGCAGCATGACAGGGGCCAACACAGATACGCAGTATTTT
CDR3: CASSMTGANTDTQYF

size: -
J: TRBJ2-1
V: TRBV24-1
D: -
DNA: TGTGCCACCAGTGACAAGGGGATTAGCTCCTACAATGAGCAGTTCTTC
CDR3: CATSDKGISSYNEQFF

size: -
J: TRBJ2-7
V: TRBV11-3
D: -
DNA: TGTGCCAGCAGGGACTTTGAGGGTAGTGGGGAGCAGTACTTC
CDR3: CASRDFEGSGEQYF

size: -
J: TRBJ2-7
V: TRBV4-2
D: TRBD1
DNA: TGTGCCAGCAGCCAAGATCGAACAGGGGTCTCCTACGAGCAGTACTTC
CDR3: CASSQDRTGVSYEQYF

size: -
J: TRBJ1-2
V: TRBV13
D: TRBD1
DNA: TGTGCCAGCAGCTCCGGACAGGGGGATGTCTATGGCTACACCTTC
CDR3: CASSSGQGDVYGYTF

size: few
J: TRBJ1-2
V: TRBV5-6
D: TRBD1
DNA: TGTGCCAGCAGCCCGGTGGGACAGTCGCCCTCGTTC
CDR3: CASSPVGQSPSF

size: few
J: TRBJ2-7
V: TRBV4-1
D: TRBD2
DNA: TGCGCCAGCAGCCGCCTACCTAGCGAACTAGCGGGATCCTACGAGCAGTACTTC
CDR3: CASSRLPSELAGSYEQYF

size: -
J: TRBJ1-1
V: TRBV11-2
D: -
DNA: TGTGCCAGCAGCTTCGGGGGGATGGGAACTGAAGCTTTCTTT
CDR3: CASSFGGMGTEAFF

size: -
J: TRBJ2-1
V: TRBV27
D: TRBD2
DNA: TGTGCCAGCAGTTCGAGGACTAGCGGGGGTAGGATAGATGAGCAGTTCTTC
CDR3: CASSSRTSGGRIDEQFF

size: once
J: TRBJ2-1
V: TRBV11-2
D: -
DNA: TGTGCCAGCAGCTTAGAGCGGTACAATGAGCAGTTCTTC
CDR3: CASSLERYNEQFF

size: -
J: TRBJ2-1
V: TRBV4-1
D: -
DNA: TGCGCCAGCAGCCAAGTTGGCAGGGGTAGGTACAATGAGCAGTTCTTC
CDR3: CASSQVGRGRYNEQFF

size: -
J: TRBJ2-3
V: TRBV14
D: -
DNA: TGTGCCAGCAGCGAAGTCCCCAGGTGGTTGACAGATACGCAGTATTTT
CDR3: CASSEVPRWLTDTQYF

size: few
J: TRBJ2-1
V: TRBV7-3
D: -
DNA: TGTGCCAGCAGCTTCAGTCCCTACAATGAGCAGTTCTTC
CDR3: CASSFSPYNEQFF

size: -
J: TRBJ2-5
V: TRBV9
D: -
DNA: TGTGCCAGCAGCGTATGGGGGAGTAGCGGAGAGACCCAGTACTTC
CDR3: CASSVWGSSGETQYF

size: -
J: TRBJ2-5
V: TRBV5-8
D: -
DNA: TGTGCCAGCAGCTTGTATTTTAATGCGAAGCAAGAGACCCAGTACTTC
CDR3: CASSLYFNAKQETQYF

size: -
J: TRBJ1-1
V: TRBV7-9
D: -
DNA: TGTGCCAGCAGCTTAGATATGAACACTGAAGCTTTCTTT
CDR3: CASSLDMNTEAFF

size: -
J: TRBJ1-6
V: TRBV4-3
D: TRBD1
DNA: TGCGCCAGCAGCCCCCACAGGGACAGATCCTATTCACCCCTCCACTTT
CDR3: CASSPHRDRSYSPLHF

size: -
J: TRBJ2-7
V: TRBV7-9
D: -
DNA: TGTGCCAGCAGCTTAGGCTTATCGGGGATCTACGAGCAGTACTTC
CDR3: CASSLGLSGIYEQYF

size: -
J: TRBJ2-1
V: TRBV7-6
D: -
DNA: TGTGCCAGCAGCTTAGTAGCCGACTACAATGAGCAGTTCTTC
CDR3: CASSLVADYNEQFF

size: once
J: TRBJ2-5
V: TRBV5-8
D: -
DNA: TGTGCCAGCAGCCCCTGGGGTAGCGGAGAAGAGACCCAGTACTTC
CDR3: CASSPWGSGEETQYF

size: -
J: TRBJ1-4
V: TRBV6-5
D: TRBD1
DNA: TGTGCCAGCTCCAACAGGGGGGGTAATGAAAAACTGTTTTTT
CDR3: CASSNRGGNEKLFF